A selection of T cell receptor beta chains follows, all from one sample in a study of cytomegalovirus exposure and HLA in healthy donors. Generated by immunoSEQ multiplex PCR, the TCRdb table keeps only in-frame clones and is missing some. Found here are about 120,000 clones, 8% to 10% of them singletons; the top ten hold roughly 3%. Sequenced input: PBMCs. All receptors come from a man in his thirties or forties in good health and CMV-seronegative. The CDR3 runs from the conserved cysteine through the conserved F or W. A D gene is named only where the DNA matches it firmly. A clone size is listed for some rows: how often the clone was seen (once, few, many), or a class if it is expanded.

TRBV5-1	TRBJ1-1	TRBD1	NA	CASSGQGNTEAFF	TGCGCCAGCAGCGGACAGGGGAACACTGAAGCTTTCTTT
TRBV5-1	TRBJ2-2	NA	NA	CASSPGQNTGELFF	TGCGCCAGCAGCCCCGGACAGAACACCGGGGAGCTGTTTTTT
TRBV7-9	TRBJ2-5	TRBD2	NA	CASSLGAGASGETQYF	TGTGCCAGCAGCTTAGGAGCGGGGGCGAGCGGAGAGACCCAGTACTTC
TRBV2	TRBJ1-5	TRBD1	few	CASSGTGGGQPQHF	TGTGCCAGCAGTGGGACAGGGGGCGGTCAGCCCCAGCATTTT
TRBV29-1	TRBJ2-3	TRBD2	NA	CSVAGGASTDTQYF	TGCAGCGTTGCGGGGGGAGCTAGCACAGATACGCAGTATTTT
TRBV5-1	TRBJ2-2	NA	few	CASSFRDTNTGELFF	TGCGCCAGCAGCTTCCGGGACACGAACACCGGGGAGCTGTTTTTT
TRBV19	TRBJ2-2	NA	few	CASSIHRANTGELFF	TGTGCCAGTAGTATCCACAGGGCGAACACCGGGGAGCTGTTTTTT
TRBV5-1	TRBJ1-2	NA	few	CASSLKGGEGYTF	TGCGCCAGCAGCTTGAAAGGGGGTGAAGGCTACACCTTC
TRBV19	TRBJ2-2	NA	few	CASSIDLYEPLSPNTGELFF	TGTGCCAGTAGTATAGATCTCTACGAACCGCTATCCCCTAACACCGGGGAGCTGTTTTTT
TRBV6-1	TRBJ2-3	TRBD2	NA	CASSRIAGRTDTQYF	TGTGCCAGCAGTAGGATAGCGGGACGCACAGATACGCAGTATTTT
TRBV5-4	TRBJ2-2	NA	few	CASSKQGNTGELFF	TGTGCCAGCAGCAAACAGGGAAACACCGGGGAGCTGTTTTTT
TRBV5-1	TRBJ2-1	TRBD2	NA	CASSGSGGGYNEQFF	TGCGCCAGCAGCGGTTCGGGGGGGGGCTACAATGAGCAGTTCTTC
TRBV12-5	TRBJ2-3	NA	few	CASGFAGDTQYF	TGTGCTAGTGGTTTCGCGGGGGATACGCAGTATTTT